This T cell receptor (beta chain) was documented in a study of blood T cell repertoires in COVID-19. The CDR3 sequence is 14 residues long. Germline CDR1 and CDR2: SNHLY and FYNNEI. Between the trimmed V and J ends, which lost 5 bases and 8 bases, there was a span of 18 bases. The protocol was immunoSEQ multiplex PCR, while the TCRdb copy is restricted to in-frame clones and leaves out a portion. The sample shows fewer than 300,000 clones, roughly nine tenths of them seen only once. The source material was peripheral blood. The J gene is TRBJ1-1, the V gene TRBV2; weak D call: TRBD1 (5 bases). This clonotype was sampled from a woman under 40 with COVID-19, enrolled during active disease. In DNA, the CDR3 is TGTGCCAGCAGTCCACACCGGGACTCGCCCGAAGCTTTCTTT. It codes for CASSPHRDSPEAFF.